The 20 T cell receptor beta chains below all came from one sample that was sequenced in a study of blood T cells in healthy people across ages. A second PCR, run for about 7 to 11 cycles, used a sample-barcoded 5' primer plus a J-beta primer mix. TCRdb re-called the 5' RACE reads through MiXCR, storing one row per CDR3 protein. The sample lists about 1,000,000 distinct CDR3 sequences; around 43% were seen once. The source material was blood. These receptors were obtained from a woman aged 55 to 70 in good health.

In this sample, this clonotype turned up a few times. A read error is possible here, since a much larger clone lies one base away. This rearrangement joins TRBV7-2 to TRBJ2-3; the D gene is possibly TRBD1 (6 bases). Germline V CDR1 and CDR2: SGHTA, FQGNSA. V was trimmed by 3 bases and J by 4 bases, leaving 14 bases between them. The CDR3 runs to 15 residues. CDR3 DNA sequence: TGTGCCAGCAGCTTGGTGAGGGGGACCCCAGATACGCAGTATTTT. Translating gives CASSLVRGTPDTQYF.

This clonotype has only a few counts. The junction differs from germline at one of its ends, possibly a read error. The V call is TRBV7-9, the J call TRBJ2-3; 10 bases are shared with TRBD2. CDR1 SEHNR and CDR2 FQNEAQ come from the germline V gene (reference sequence). This CDR3 spans 13 amino acids. DNA for the CDR3: TGTGCCAGCAGTTTAGCGGGAGGAGGAACGCAGTATTTT. It is translated as CASSLAGGGTQYF.

V is TRBV28 and J is TRBJ2-2; D is ambiguous. Trimming removed 5 bases at V and 5 bases at J, with 12 bases between. The CDR3 loop spans 14 amino acids. Germline V CDR1 and CDR2: MDHEN, SYDVKM. CDR3 residues: CASSPAPRTGELFF. CDR3 DNA sequence: TGTGCCAGCAGTCCGGCCCCTCGGACCGGGGAGCTGTTTTTT.

V and J are TRBV5-5 and TRBJ2-1; 9 bases are a match to TRBD1. V was clipped by 5 bases and J by 6 bases; unmatched bases: 6. Germline loops: CDR1 SGHKS, CDR2 YYEKEE (reference sequence). The CDR3 runs to 14 residues. The chain's CDR3 is CASRYRGLGNEQFF. CDR3 nucleotide sequence: TGTGCCAGCAGATACAGGGGGCTGGGCAATGAGCAGTTCTTC.

This chain links TRBV20-1 with TRBJ2-1, with TRBD2 matching over 10 bases. Trimming cost V 0 bases and J 6 bases; bases outside gene matches: 8. From germline, CDR1 is DFQATT and CDR2 SNEGSKA (reference sequence). The CDR3 runs 16 residues. CDR3 in DNA: TGCAGTGCTAGAGATCCCCTAGCGGGAGTTGTCAATGAGCAGTTCTTC. Translated, it gives CSARDPLAGVVNEQFF.

This clonotype was counted once. V is TRBV5-1 and J is TRBJ2-1; no clear D. The CDR3 length is 14 residues. The germline V gene has CDR1 SGHRS and CDR2 YFSETQ. V was shortened by 2 bases and J by 6 bases, with 12 bases between the two germline ends. Written as DNA, the CDR3 is TGCGCCAGCAGCTTCGGCCCCTTGGCCAATGAGCAGTTCTTC. Protein sequence: CASSFGPLANEQFF.

This clonotype was counted between two and nine times. This sequence may be a read error, since a much larger clone differs from it by one base. The chain joins TRBV20-1 to TRBJ2-5; D unclear. Germline V lookup: CDR1 DFQATT, CDR2 SNEGSKA (reference sequence). V was pared by 2 bases and J by 11 bases, with 15 bases between. This CDR3 comprises 12 residues. The CDR3 is CSARTPIPEQYF. The CDR3 DNA sequence: TGCAGTGCTAGAACCCCTATTCCTGAGCAGTACTTC.

CDR3: CASSVAAGQYNYGYTF. The DNA of the CDR3 is TGTGCCAGCAGCGTAGCGGCAGGACAGTATAACTATGGCTACACCTTC. The chain uses TRBV9 and TRBJ1-2, with a tentative D call TRBD1 (6 bases). CDR1 and CDR2 (germline): SGDLS, YYNGEE. The CDR3 runs 16 residues. V shed 0 bases and J shed 1 base, with 13 bases lying between them.

This clonotype appeared a single time. CDR3 loop: CASNPQRTDTQYF. CDR3 nucleotides: TGTGCCAGCAACCCACAGAGGACAGATACGCAGTATTTT. The V call is TRBV12-3 or TRBV12-4, the J call TRBJ2-3; no clear D gene. The CDR3 runs 13 residues. The V end lost 7 bases, the J end lost 3 bases, and 11 bases lay between the germline ends.

Of note for this clonotype: At one end the junction does not follow the germline gene, possibly because of a read error. V usage is TRBV5-8 and J usage is TRBJ2-5; 14 nucleotides match TRBD2. CDR1 is SGHTS, CDR2 YDEGEE, per germline. CDR3 length: 16 residues. CDR3 coding DNA: TGTGCCAGCACCCTCGGACTAGCGGGAGGAGCAGAGACCCAGGACTTC. Its translation: CASTLGLAGGAETQDF.

The table lists this clonotype with a few counts. V is TRBV20-1 and J is TRBJ1-6; weak D call: TRBD1 (6 bases). The CDR3 sequence is 16 residues long. Germline values: CDR1 DFQATT, CDR2 SNEGSKA (reference sequence). V dropped 0 bases and J dropped 9 bases, with 18 bases sitting between them. In DNA form, the CDR3 reads TGCAGTGCTAGAGATCTCGGAGAAGGGGGGATTTCACCCCTCCACTTT. This translates into CSARDLGEGGISPLHF.

Only a few counts were recorded for this clonotype. The chain links TRBV20-1 to TRBJ2-1; 9 bases agree with TRBD1. Germline CDR1 DFQATT, CDR2 SNEGSKA (reference sequence). Losses at the gene ends were 1 base for V and 0 bases for J; bases not matched to a gene: 10. There are 18 residues in the CDR3. DNA for the CDR3: TGCAGTGCTAGAGTCCTACTGGGACAGGGCCGCTCCTACAATGAGCAGTTCTTC. It codes for CSARVLLGQGRSYNEQFF.

This clonotype showed up many times. V usage is TRBV27 and J usage is TRBJ2-7; D might be TRBD1 (6 bases). This CDR3 is 15 amino acids long. Germline V gives CDR1 MNHEY, CDR2 SMNVEV (reference sequence). V lost 2 bases to trimming and J lost 6 bases, with 17 bases between them. CDR3 sequence: CASSLNRDIVTEQYF. The CDR3 DNA reads TGTGCCAGCAGTTTAAACCGGGACATAGTCACCGAGCAGTACTTC.

This clonotype was counted between two and nine times. The chain carries TRBV3-1 and TRBJ2-4; TRBD1 agrees at 10 bases. The CDR3 runs 19 residues. V trimming: 1 base; J trimming: 6 bases; junction bases outside the gene matches: 15. CDR1 is LGHDT, CDR2 YNNKEL, per germline (reference sequence). The CDR3 region has the DNA TGTGCCAGCAGCCAAGGTCGGTGGTCGACAGGGGGCCTATCAAACATTCAGTACTTC. Translation gives CASSQGRWSTGGLSNIQYF.

The chain couples TRBV6-6 to TRBJ2-1; D remains ambiguous. CDR3 length equals 11 residues. V was cut by 7 bases and J by 5 bases, with 6 bases left in between. Germline assignment: CDR1 MNHNY and CDR2 SVGAGI (reference sequence). Written as DNA, the CDR3 is TGTGCCAGCATCGAGAACAATGAGCAGTTCTTC. Translation: CASIENNEQFF.

The chain carries TRBV27 and TRBJ1-1, with a weak D call TRBD1 (5 bases). Trimming stripped 5 bases from V and 4 bases from J, with 14 bases between. CDR3 length equals 14 residues. Germline CDR1 and CDR2: MNHEY and SMNVEV (reference sequence). CDR3 in DNA: TGTGCCAGCAGTGCCGGAGGGAGGGGCACTGAAGCTTTCTTT. Its protein is CASSAGGRGTEAFF.

The chain is built from TRBV12-3 or TRBV12-4 and TRBJ1-2; D call uncertain. Trimming shortened V by 1 base and J by 8 bases, and 14 bases separated the two germline ends. This CDR3 region has 14 residues. The CDR3 loop reads CASSLDGLPMGYTF. The CDR3 DNA follows: TGTGCCAGCAGTTTAGACGGACTACCTATGGGCTACACCTTC.

This clonotype was observed a few times. The J gene is TRBJ1-4, the V gene TRBV7-6; 7 nucleotides agree with TRBD1. Unmatched junction bases numbered 3, after V lost 4 bases and J lost 4 bases. CDR1 is SGHVS, CDR2 FNYEAQ, per germline. This CDR3 is built from 14 residues. CDR3 amino acids: CASSWGQINEKLFF. The CDR3 nucleotides read TGTGCCAGCAGCTGGGGACAGATTAATGAAAAACTGTTTTTT.

This chain joins TRBV4-1 and TRBJ1-2; possibly TRBD1 for D (6 bases). The CDR3 runs 15 residues. V lost 8 bases to trimming and J lost 4 bases, with 20 bases between them. Germline-derived CDR1 and CDR2 are MGHRA and YSYEKL. CDR3 in amino acids: CASLLFGQIIYGYTF. The CDR3 nucleotides read TGCGCCAGCCTCCTCTTTGGACAGATTATCTATGGCTACACCTTC.

This clonotype occurred many times. CDR3 DNA sequence: TGTGCCAGCACCAAGGGGACAGGACGCTACGAGCAGTACTTC. Its protein is CASTKGTGRYEQYF. V and J are TRBV6-6 and TRBJ2-7, with 8 bases fitting TRBD1. The CDR3 runs to 14 residues. Trimming at V came to 7 bases and at J to 3 bases, leaving 8 bases not matched to a gene. From germline, CDR1 is MNHNY and CDR2 SVGAGI (reference sequence).